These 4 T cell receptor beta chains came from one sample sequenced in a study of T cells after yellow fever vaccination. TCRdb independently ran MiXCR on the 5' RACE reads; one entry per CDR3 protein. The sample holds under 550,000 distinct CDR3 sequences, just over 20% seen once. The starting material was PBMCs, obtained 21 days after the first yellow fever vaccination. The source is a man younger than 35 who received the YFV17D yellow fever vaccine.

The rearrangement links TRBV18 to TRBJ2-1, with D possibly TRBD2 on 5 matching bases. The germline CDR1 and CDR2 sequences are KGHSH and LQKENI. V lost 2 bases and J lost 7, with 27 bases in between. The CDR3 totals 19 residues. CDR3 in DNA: TGTGCCAGCTCACCATCCGGGGAGTTTGGGCTAATTTTTGGGAATGAGCAGTTCTTC. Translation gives CASSPSGEFGLIFGNEQFF.

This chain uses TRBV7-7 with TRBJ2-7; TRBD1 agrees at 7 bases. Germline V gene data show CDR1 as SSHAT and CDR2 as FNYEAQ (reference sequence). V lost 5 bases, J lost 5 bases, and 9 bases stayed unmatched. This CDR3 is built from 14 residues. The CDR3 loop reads CASSTSNDRDEQYF. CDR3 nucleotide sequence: TGTGCCAGCAGCACGAGTAACGACAGGGACGAGCAGTACTTC.

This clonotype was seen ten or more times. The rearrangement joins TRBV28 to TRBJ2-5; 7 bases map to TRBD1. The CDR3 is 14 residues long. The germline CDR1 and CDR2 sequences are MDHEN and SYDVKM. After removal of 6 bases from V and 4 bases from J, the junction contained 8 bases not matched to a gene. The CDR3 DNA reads TGTGCCAGCAGCCGTACAGGGGCCATAGAGACCCAGTACTTC. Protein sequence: CASSRTGAIETQYF.

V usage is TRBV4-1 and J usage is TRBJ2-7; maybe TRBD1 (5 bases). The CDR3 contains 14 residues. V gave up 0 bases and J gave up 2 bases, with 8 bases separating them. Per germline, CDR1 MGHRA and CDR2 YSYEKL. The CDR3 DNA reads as TGCGCCAGCAGCCAAGAGTTACAGGCCTACGAGCAGTACTTC. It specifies CASSQELQAYEQYF.